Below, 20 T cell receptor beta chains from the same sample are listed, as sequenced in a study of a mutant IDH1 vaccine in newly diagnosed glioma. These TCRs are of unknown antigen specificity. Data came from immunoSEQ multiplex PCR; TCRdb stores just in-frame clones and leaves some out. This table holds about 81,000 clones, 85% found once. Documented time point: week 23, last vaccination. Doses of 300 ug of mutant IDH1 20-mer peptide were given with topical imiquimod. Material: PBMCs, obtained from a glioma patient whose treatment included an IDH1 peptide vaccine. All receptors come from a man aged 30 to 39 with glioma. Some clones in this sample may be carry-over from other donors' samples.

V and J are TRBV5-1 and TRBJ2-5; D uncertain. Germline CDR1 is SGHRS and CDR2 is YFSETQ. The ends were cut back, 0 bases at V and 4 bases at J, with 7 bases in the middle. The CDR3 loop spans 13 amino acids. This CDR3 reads CASSLDSGETQYF. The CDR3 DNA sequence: TGCGCCAGCAGCTTGGACTCGGGAGAGACCCAGTACTTC. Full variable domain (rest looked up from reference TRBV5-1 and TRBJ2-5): KAGVTQTPRYLIKTRGQQVTLSCSPISGHRSVSWYQQTPGQGLQFLFEYFSETQRNKGNFPGRFSGRQFSNSRSEMNVSTLELGDSALYLCASSLDSGETQYFGPGTRLLVL.

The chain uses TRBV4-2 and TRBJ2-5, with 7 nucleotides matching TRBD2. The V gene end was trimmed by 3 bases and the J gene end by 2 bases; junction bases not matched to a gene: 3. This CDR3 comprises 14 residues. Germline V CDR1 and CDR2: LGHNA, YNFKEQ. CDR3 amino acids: CASSQSLAQETQYF. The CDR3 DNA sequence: TGTGCCAGCAGCCAGTCACTAGCGCAAGAGACCCAGTACTTC.

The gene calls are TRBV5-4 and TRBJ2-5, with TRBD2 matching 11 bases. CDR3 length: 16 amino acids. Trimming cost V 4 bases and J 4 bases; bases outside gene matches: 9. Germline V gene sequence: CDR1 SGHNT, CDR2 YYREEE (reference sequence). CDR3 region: CASSLEGTSGLETQYF. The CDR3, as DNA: TGTGCCAGCAGCCTAGAGGGGACTAGCGGTCTAGAGACCCAGTACTTC. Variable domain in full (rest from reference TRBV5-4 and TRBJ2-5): ETGVTQSPTHLIKTRGQQVTLRCSSQSGHNTVSWYQQALGQGPQFIFQYYREEENGRGNFPPRFSGLQFPNYSSELNVNALELDDSALYLCASSLEGTSGLETQYFGPGTRLLVL.

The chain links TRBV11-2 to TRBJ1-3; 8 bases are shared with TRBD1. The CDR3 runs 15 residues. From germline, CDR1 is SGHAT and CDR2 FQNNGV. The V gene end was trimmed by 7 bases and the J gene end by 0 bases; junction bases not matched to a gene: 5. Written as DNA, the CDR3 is TGTGCCAGCAACCCGACAGGGGTCTCTGGAAACACCATATATTTT. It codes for CASNPTGVSGNTIYF. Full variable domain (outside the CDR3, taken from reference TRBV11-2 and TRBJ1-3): EAGVAQSPRYKIIEKRQSVAFWCNPISGHATLYWYQQILGQGPKLLIQFQNNGVVDDSQLPKDRFSAERLKGVDSTLKIQPAKLEDSAVYLCASNPTGVSGNTIYFGEGSWLTVV.

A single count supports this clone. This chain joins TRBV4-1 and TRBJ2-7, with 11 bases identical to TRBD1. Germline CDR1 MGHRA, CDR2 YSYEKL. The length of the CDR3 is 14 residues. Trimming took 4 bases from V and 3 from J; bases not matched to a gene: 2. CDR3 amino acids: CASSPGTGGYEQYF. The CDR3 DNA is TGCGCCAGCAGCCCCGGGACAGGGGGCTACGAGCAGTACTTC.

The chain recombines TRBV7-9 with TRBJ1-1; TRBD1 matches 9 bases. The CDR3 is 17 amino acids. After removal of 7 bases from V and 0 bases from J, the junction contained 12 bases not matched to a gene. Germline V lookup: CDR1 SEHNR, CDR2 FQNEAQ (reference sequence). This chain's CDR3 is CASTSRGQGLMNTEAFF. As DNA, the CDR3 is TGTGCCAGCACCTCAAGGGGACAGGGCCTTATGAACACTGAAGCTTTCTTT.

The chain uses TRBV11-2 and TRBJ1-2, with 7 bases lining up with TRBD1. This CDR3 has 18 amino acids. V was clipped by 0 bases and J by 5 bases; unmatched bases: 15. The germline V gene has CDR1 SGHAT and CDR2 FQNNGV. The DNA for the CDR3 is TGTGCCAGCAGCTTAGATCACCCGCGGACAGGTTCCCTTTATGGCTACACCTTC. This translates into CASSLDHPRTGSLYGYTF. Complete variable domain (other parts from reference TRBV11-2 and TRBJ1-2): EAGVAQSPRYKIIEKRQSVAFWCNPISGHATLYWYQQILGQGPKLLIQFQNNGVVDDSQLPKDRFSAERLKGVDSTLKIQPAKLEDSAVYLCASSLDHPRTGSLYGYTFGSGTRLTVV.

CDR3 in amino acids: CASSPTVYGYTF. The CDR3 coding sequence is TGTGCCAGCAGTCCTACAGTCTATGGCTACACCTTC. The chain joins TRBV28 to TRBJ1-2; D is uncertain. Trimming pared 5 bases from V and 4 bases from J, leaving 8 bases between. Per the germline V gene, CDR1 is MDHEN and CDR2 is SYDVKM. CDR3 length: 12 amino acids.

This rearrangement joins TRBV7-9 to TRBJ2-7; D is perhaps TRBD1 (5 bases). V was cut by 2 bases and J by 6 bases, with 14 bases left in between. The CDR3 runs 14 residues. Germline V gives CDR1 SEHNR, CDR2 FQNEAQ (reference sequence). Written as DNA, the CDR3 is TGTGCCAGCAGCTTATCAGGGAACACCCGCGAGCAGTACTTC. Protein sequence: CASSLSGNTREQYF.

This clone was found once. This chain's CDR3 is CASSPISGGPGDTQYF. The CDR3 DNA follows: TGTGCCAGCAGCCCCATTAGCGGGGGGCCGGGAGATACGCAGTATTTT. The V call is TRBV7-3, the J call TRBJ2-3; TRBD2 matches 10 bases. Germline assignment: CDR1 SGHTA and CDR2 FQGTGA. With V trimmed by 5 bases and J by 5 bases, 10 bases remained unmatched. This CDR3 region has 16 residues. Looking up the rest from reference TRBV7-3 and TRBJ2-3 gives the full variable domain: GAGVSQTPSNKVTEKGKYVELRCDPISGHTALYWYRQSLGQGPEFLIYFQGTGAADDSGLPNDRFFAVRPEGSVSTLKIQRTERGDSAVYLCASSPISGGPGDTQYFGPGTRLTVL.

The CDR3: CASSFGLAGAYEQYF. CDR3 bases: TGTGCCAGCAGCTTCGGACTAGCGGGGGCCTACGAGCAGTACTTC. The chain is built from TRBV7-2 and TRBJ2-7, with 13 nucleotides matching TRBD2. There are 15 residues in the CDR3. Germline V lookup: CDR1 SGHTA, CDR2 FQGNSA. V gave up 3 bases and J gave up 2 bases; unmatched junction bases: 1.

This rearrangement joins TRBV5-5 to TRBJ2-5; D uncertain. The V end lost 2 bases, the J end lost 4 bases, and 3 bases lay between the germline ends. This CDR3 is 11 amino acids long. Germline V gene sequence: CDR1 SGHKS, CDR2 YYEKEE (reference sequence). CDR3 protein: CASSLVETQYF. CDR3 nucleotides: TGTGCCAGCAGCTTAGTAGAGACCCAGTACTTC.

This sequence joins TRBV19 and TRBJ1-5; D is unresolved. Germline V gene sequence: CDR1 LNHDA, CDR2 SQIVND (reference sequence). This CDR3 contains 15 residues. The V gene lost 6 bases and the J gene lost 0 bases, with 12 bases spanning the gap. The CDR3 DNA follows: TGTGCCAGTAGCGGACGGATTTATAGCAATCAGCCCCAGCATTTT. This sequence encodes CASSGRIYSNQPQHF. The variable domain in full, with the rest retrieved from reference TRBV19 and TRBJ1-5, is DGGITQSPKYLFRKEGQNVTLSCEQNLNHDAMYWYRQDPGQGLRLIYYSQIVNDFQKGDIAEGYSVSREKKESFPLTVTSAQKNPTAFYLCASSGRIYSNQPQHFGDGTRLSIL.

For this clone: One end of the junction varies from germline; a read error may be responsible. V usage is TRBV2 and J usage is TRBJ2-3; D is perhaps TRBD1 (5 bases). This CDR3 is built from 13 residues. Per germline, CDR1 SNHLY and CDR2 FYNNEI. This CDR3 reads CASSEQGPSTRRF. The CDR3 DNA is TGTGCCAGCAGTGAACAGGGCCCTAGTACCAGGCGTTTT.

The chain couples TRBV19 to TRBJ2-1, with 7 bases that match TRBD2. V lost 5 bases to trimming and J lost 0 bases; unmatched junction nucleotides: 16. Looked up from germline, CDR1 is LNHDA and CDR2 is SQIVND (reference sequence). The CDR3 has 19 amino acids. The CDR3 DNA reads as TGTGCCAGTAGTCGGTGGCTAGCGGAGCCGTTGAGCTCCTACAATGAGCAGTTCTTC. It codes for CASSRWLAEPLSSYNEQFF.

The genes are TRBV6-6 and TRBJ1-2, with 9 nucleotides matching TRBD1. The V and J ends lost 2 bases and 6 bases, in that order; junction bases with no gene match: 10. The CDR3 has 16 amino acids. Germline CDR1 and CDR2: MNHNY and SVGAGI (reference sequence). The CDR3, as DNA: TGTGCCAGCAGTTACCCAAACAGGGGGACAGGGCATGGCTACACCTTC. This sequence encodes CASSYPNRGTGHGYTF.

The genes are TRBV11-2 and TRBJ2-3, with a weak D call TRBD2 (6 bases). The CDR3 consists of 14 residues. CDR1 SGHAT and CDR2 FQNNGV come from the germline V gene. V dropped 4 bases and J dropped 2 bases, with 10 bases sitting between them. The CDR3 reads CASSSGLNTDTQYF. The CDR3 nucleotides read TGTGCCAGCAGCTCGGGACTTAACACAGATACGCAGTATTTT.

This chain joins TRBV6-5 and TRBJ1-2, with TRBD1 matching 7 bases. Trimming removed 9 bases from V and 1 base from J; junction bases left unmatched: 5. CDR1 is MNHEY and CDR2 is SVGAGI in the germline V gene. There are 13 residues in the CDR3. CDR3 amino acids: CASMTGSNYGYTF. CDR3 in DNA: TGTGCCAGTATGACAGGGAGTAACTATGGCTACACCTTC.

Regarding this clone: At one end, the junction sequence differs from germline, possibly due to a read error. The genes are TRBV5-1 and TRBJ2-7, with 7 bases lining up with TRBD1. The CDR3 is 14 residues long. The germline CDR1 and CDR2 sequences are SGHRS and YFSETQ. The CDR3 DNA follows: TGTGCCAGCAGCTTAAGGGGGCTTTCCTACGAGCAGTACTTC. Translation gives CASSLRGLSYEQYF.

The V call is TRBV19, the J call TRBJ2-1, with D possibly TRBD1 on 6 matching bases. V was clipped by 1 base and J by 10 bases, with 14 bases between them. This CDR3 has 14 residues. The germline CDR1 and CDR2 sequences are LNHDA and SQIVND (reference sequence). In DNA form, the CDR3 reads TGTGCCAGTAGTATAGTCCCACAGGGCGGCGAGCAGTTCTTC. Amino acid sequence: CASSIVPQGGEQFF. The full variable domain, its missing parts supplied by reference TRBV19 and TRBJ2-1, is DGGITQSPKYLFRKEGQNVTLSCEQNLNHDAMYWYRQDPGQGLRLIYYSQIVNDFQKGDIAEGYSVSREKKESFPLTVTSAQKNPTAFYLCASSIVPQGGEQFFGPGTRLTVL.